These 3 T cell receptor beta chains were all obtained from the same sample, sequenced in a study of blood T cell repertoires in COVID-19. The data were produced by immunoSEQ multiplex PCR, yet TCRdb's version contains in-frame clones alone and is incomplete. Of about 130,000 clones listed, over 75% are singletons. The sequenced sample consisted of peripheral blood. The receptors derive from an elderly woman with acute or convalescent COVID-19.

The gene calls are TRBV19 and TRBJ1-1; 7 nucleotides line up with TRBD1. CDR1 and CDR2 from the germline V gene are LNHDA and SQIVND (reference sequence). The length of the CDR3 is 13 residues. The ends lost 7 bases at V and 6 bases at J; junction bases unmatched: 8. Here the CDR3 reads CASTWAGGPEAFF. CDR3 DNA sequence: TGTGCCAGTACTTGGGCAGGGGGACCTGAAGCTTTCTTT.

The V and J genes are TRBV5-6 and TRBJ1-1; D may be TRBD1 (5 bases). The ends were cut back, 4 bases at V and 1 base at J, with 8 bases in the middle. Looked up from germline, CDR1 is SGHDT and CDR2 is YYEEEE. The CDR3 consists of 13 residues. This chain's CDR3 is CASSNTGNTEAFF. Here the CDR3 DNA reads TGTGCCAGCAGCAACACAGGGAACACTGAAGCTTTCTTT.

The V and J genes are TRBV6-1 and TRBJ1-2, with 9 bases identical to TRBD1. Germline lookup yields CDR1 MNHNS and CDR2 SASEGT. This CDR3 spans 16 amino acids. V was pared by 2 bases and J by 4 bases, with 8 bases of the junction left unmatched. The CDR3 region is CASSESGTGTGYGYTF. The CDR3 coding sequence is TGTGCCAGCAGTGAATCAGGGACAGGGACTGGCTATGGCTACACCTTC.